The clone carrying this T cell receptor beta chain has just one count. Its antigen is currently unknown. This CDR3 has 13 residues. Trimming left V 2 bases short and J 2 bases short, with 6 bases between. Germline V lookup: CDR1 MNHEY, CDR2 SMNVEV (reference sequence). The genomic DNA of each subset was split evenly across several immunoSEQ plates. Using immunoSEQ multiplex PCR, the repertoire was profiled, and TCRdb retains in-frame clones only, with some absent. The table lists roughly 1.5 million clones, 95% to 99% of them singletons. This specimen comes from a study of shared clonotypes between healthy human individuals. Findings of the study overall: Naive subsets generally had larger estimated richness than memory subsets.

The sample comprised naive CD4+ T cells sorted from blood. As for subset: CD45RA+ positively selected. The chain combines TRBV27 with TRBJ1-2; no firm D call. The TCR comes from a man aged 25-45 years in good health. The CDR3 region has the DNA TGTGCCAGCAGTTTAGGGCCAAACTATGGCTACACCTTC. It encodes CASSLGPNYGYTF.